This T cell receptor beta chain was captured in a study of liver allograft versus peripheral blood T cells. The overall study: A comparison was made between T cell receptor repertoires in transplanted livers and those in recipients' peripheral blood.

In this sample, this clonotype turned up many times. TCRdb re-called the reads with MiXCR, one entry per CDR3 protein. The table includes about 13,000 distinct CDR3 sequences, about a fifth detected once. The source is a human patient who had a liver transplant. Some T cells may possibly be graft donor cells.

CDR3 sequence (DNA): TGTGCCAGCAGTGCTCTTGGGCGTGGGTACAGCGGGGAGCTGTTTTTT. Its translation: CASSALGRGYSGELFF. The chain is built from TRBV27 and TRBJ2-2; no clear D. CDR1 and CDR2 (germline): MNHEY, SMNVEV (reference sequence). The CDR3 contains 16 residues. V was shortened by 5 bases and J by 7 bases, with 20 bases between the two germline ends.